Described below is a single TCR beta chain sequence and its context. This record belongs to a study of cytomegalovirus exposure and HLA in healthy donors. Germline V gene sequence: CDR1 MNHEY, CDR2 SMNVEV (reference sequence). The CDR3 contains 13 residues. V lost 3 bases and J 2 bases, leaving 7 bases between the germline ends. Libraries were prepared by immunoSEQ multiplex PCR; TCRdb keeps only in-frame clonotypes and omits some of them. The table includes 210,000 or so clones, approximately 86% detected once. The sample consisted of PBMCs. This TCR was recovered from a woman aged 18-29 years in good health and CMV-seronegative. The genes are TRBV27 and TRBJ2-5; D is unclear. The CDR3 region has the DNA TGTGCCAGCAGTTTTTTAGATCAAGAGACCCAGTACTTC. This translates into CASSFLDQETQYF.